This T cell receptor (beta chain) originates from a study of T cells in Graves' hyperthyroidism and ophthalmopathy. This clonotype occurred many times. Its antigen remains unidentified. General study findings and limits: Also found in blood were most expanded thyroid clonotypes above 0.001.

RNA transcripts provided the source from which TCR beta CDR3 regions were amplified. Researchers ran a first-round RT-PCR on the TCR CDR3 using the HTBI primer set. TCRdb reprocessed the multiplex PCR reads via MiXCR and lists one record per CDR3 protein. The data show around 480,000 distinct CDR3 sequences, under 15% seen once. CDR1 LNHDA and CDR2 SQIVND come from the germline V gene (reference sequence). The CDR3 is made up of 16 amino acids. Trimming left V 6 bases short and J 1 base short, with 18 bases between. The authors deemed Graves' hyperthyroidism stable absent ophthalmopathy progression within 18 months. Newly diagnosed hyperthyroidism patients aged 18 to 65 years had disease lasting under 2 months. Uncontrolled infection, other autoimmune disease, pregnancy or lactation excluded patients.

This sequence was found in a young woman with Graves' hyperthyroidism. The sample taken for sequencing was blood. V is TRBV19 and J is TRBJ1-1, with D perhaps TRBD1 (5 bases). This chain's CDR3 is CASRVIDGGENTEAFF. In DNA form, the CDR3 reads TGTGCCAGTAGGGTTATTGACGGGGGAGAGAACACTGAAGCTTTCTTT.